The T cell receptor beta chain described here comes from a study of CD8+CD57+ T cells in acquired aplastic anemia. Study details: The mean DNA yield obtained from sorted CD4+ and CD8+ cells came to 3 to 3.5 ug. General observations from the study: Between patients and controls, approximately 29 CD8+ CDR3 sequences were found in common.

Patients chosen for sequencing had shown CD8+CD57+ cell expansion by flow cytometry. Genomic DNA, the template, was used for profiling of the TCR beta VDJ and CDR3. Using its own MiXCR run on the reads, TCRdb lists one record per CDR3 protein. The data hold about 160,000 distinct CDR3 sequences, with 45% to 55% observed a single time. V shed 2 bases and J shed 1 base, with 11 bases lying between them. Germline-derived CDR1 and CDR2 are MNHEY and SVGEGT. The CDR3 length is 15 residues. In its sample, this clonotype was seen many times. Its antigen is not known. The sequencing input was sorted CD4+, CD8+, or CD8+CD57+ T cells (not recorded which) from PBMCs. This clonotype was sampled from a human donor with aplastic anemia. V gene TRBV6-2 or TRBV6-3 combines with J gene TRBJ2-5; D possibly corresponds to TRBD2 (5 bases). This chain's CDR3 is CASSYKRWGQETQYF. In nucleotides, the CDR3 is TGTGCCAGCAGTTACAAGCGGTGGGGCCAAGAGACCCAGTACTTC.